What follows is one TCR beta chain and its context. The clone's antigen remains unknown. Base qualities were left out, and no much larger clone turns up one base away. The source of the sample is a study of Ad26.COV2.S vaccination and SARS-CoV-2 variants (dated by TCRdb to about 2021). Turning to the overall study: Donors in the vaccine arm were drawn from COV1001, a multicentre, randomized, double-blind, placebo-controlled phase I-IIa trial testing Ad26.COV2.S in healthy adults. Investigators did not know the trial group allocation while performing experiments and assessing outcomes. A total of around 32 samples were included in the TCR-sequenced set, comprising some 20 Ad26.COV2.S vaccine recipients, 5 placebo recipients and 8 SARS-CoV-2 convalescent individuals. TCRbeta repertoire sequencing was used to assess the specificity and breadth of SARS-CoV-2-reactive T cell receptors after Ad26.COV2.S vaccination. Participants in the trial were split at random into five groups of five each, receiving low-dose or high-dose Ad26.COV2.S once or twice, or else placebo on both occasions. Dosing of Ad26.COV2.S was intramuscular, at either 5x10^10 or 1x10^11 viral particles, delivered as one shot or as two shots spaced 56 days apart. Points the paper makes about the study in general: Higher spike-specific TCR breadth was observed in Ad26.COV2.S recipients than in placebo recipients (P = 0.0014). It was noted by the authors that total T cell responses may have been underestimated by the TCR breadth and depth analyses. The study was not powered to compare responses between vaccine doses or regimens. After vaccination, substantial breadth of spike-specific CD8+ and CD4+ T cell responses was reported. Vaccine and placebo recipients had comparable non-spike TCR breadth, which fits with the vaccine containing only spike.

The intended sense of this specimen's treatment or condition label: about 20 received Ad26.COV2.S at low or high dose, single or two shots; 5 received placebo; per-sample allocation not given. Repertoires of vaccine and placebo recipients were sequenced from samples taken on day 63 after the first injection. Cohort 1b enrolled 25 to 30 adults aged 18-55 years at a single site in Boston, USA, between 29 July and 7 August 2020. Ad26.COV2.S was a replication-incompetent adenovirus type 26 vector that expressed a prefusion-stabilized SARS-CoV-2 spike protein derived from the original Wuhan strain. The immunoSEQ Assay was the method used to sequence TCRbeta CDR3 regions. After extraction, genomic DNA underwent amplification by bias-controlled multiplex PCR, followed by high-throughput sequencing. The original pipeline was this. To quantify the absolute abundance of every unique TCRbeta CDR3 region, sequences were collapsed and filtered. T cell fraction was estimated by normalizing TCRbeta template counts to usable DNA, which was measured by amplifying reference genes present in all nucleated cells. Repertoire TCRs were annotated as SARS-CoV-2-specific by exact matching of V gene, CDR3 amino acid sequence and J gene to a known reactive TCR set. The reference SARS-CoV-2 TCR set was obtained from MIRA and was filtered for enrichment in COVID-19-positive ImmuneCODE repertoires, whereby public or cross-reactive TCRs were removed. Drawing on the MIRA antigens, annotated TCRs were analysed further at the level of specific ORF or position within ORF. Depth was the summed frequency of annotated unique rearrangements, while breadth was defined as annotated unique rearrangements over total unique productive rearrangements. Group comparisons of TCR breadth used two-sided Wilcoxon rank-sum tests. TCRdb took this table from immuneACCESS and kept in-frame rearrangements with V and J called. Such tables lack part of the clones; where checked against another copy, unresolved V genes explain under half of the gap, and the rest is unexplained. V and J calls and clone size are copied from that table; D and trimming were computed from the DNA. Counted in this sample were 200,000 to 300,000 clones; around nine tenths of them appeared once. The leading ten clones occupy roughly 3% of the sample.

The receptor comes from a person between 18 and 59 years old who received the Ad26.COV2.S COVID-19 vaccine or a placebo. The input for sequencing was peripheral blood, taken in a trial of Ad26.COV2.S vaccine versus placebo.

The sequenced DNA: TGTGCCAGCAGCTTTGCCCGGGACAGGGGTTCCTATGGCTACACCTTC. Its coded protein is CASSFARDRGSYGYTF. The chain is assembled from TRBV7-8 and TRBJ1-2; TRBD1 fits 10 bases in the junction. V is cut back by 3 bases and J by 4 bases, with 8 bases in the junction unmatched. The CDR3 runs 16 amino acids, cysteine and phenylalanine included. The DNA shown is the 48-base CDR3, in frame from base 1. In the germline V gene, CDR1 corresponds to SGHVS and CDR2 to FQNEAQ.